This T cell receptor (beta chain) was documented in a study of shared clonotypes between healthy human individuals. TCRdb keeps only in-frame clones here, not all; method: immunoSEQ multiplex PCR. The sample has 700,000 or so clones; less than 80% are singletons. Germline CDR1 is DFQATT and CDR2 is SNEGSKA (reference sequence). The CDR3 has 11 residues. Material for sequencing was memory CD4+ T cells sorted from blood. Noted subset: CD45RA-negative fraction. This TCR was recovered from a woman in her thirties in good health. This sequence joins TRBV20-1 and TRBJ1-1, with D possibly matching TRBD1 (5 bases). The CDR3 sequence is CGSRDHTEAFF. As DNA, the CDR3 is TGCGGCTCCAGGGACCACACTGAAGCTTTCTTT.